Following are 30 T cell receptor beta chains from one sample sequenced in a study of post-analysis software for immune sequencing data. Whole-study findings and limits: TRBV5-6, TRBV5-1 and TRBV20-1 belonged to a set of a few TRBV segments that were more frequent in patients than controls.

cDNA libraries for TCR beta contained unique molecular identifiers. TCRdb passed the PCR reads through MiXCR, listing each CDR3 protein once. The table lists about 540,000 distinct CDR3 sequences, around 36% of them singletons. Which antigens these TCRs recognize remains unknown. The sequencing input was blood. These receptors were taken from a girl under 18 with multiple sclerosis.

This clonotype has only a few counts. V and J are TRBV11-2 and TRBJ2-7, with 7 bases aligning to TRBD1. The CDR3 runs to 15 residues. V shed 5 bases and J 2 bases; nucleotides not matched to a gene: 9. Per the germline V gene, CDR1 is SGHAT and CDR2 is FQNNGV. In DNA, the CDR3 is TGTGCCAGCAGCCTCCTACCGACAGGGACCTACGAGCAGTACTTC. This gives the protein CASSLLPTGTYEQYF.

This clonotype turned up a few times. The chain is built from TRBV12-3 or TRBV12-4 and TRBJ2-1; D unresolved. This CDR3 has 12 residues. Between the trimmed V and J ends, which lost 7 bases and 9 bases, there was a span of 13 bases. CDR3 amino acids: CASNSLVGEQFF. Written as DNA, the CDR3 is TGTGCCAGCAATTCGTTAGTGGGTGAGCAGTTCTTC.

This rearrangement joins TRBV29-1 to TRBJ2-3; 7 positions agree with TRBD2. The ends lost 4 bases at V and 2 bases at J; junction bases unmatched: 6. CDR1 and CDR2 (germline): SQVTM, ANQGSEA. The CDR3 consists of 14 residues. The CDR3 coding sequence is TGCAGCGTTGGGCGCGGGAGAACCACAGATACGCAGTATTTT. It translates to CSVGRGRTTDTQYF.

This clonotype has only a few counts. The V gene is TRBV5-1, the J gene TRBJ2-7; 8 bases fit TRBD1. Germline V lookup: CDR1 SGHRS, CDR2 YFSETQ. The V gene end was trimmed by 0 bases and the J gene end by 7 bases; junction bases not matched to a gene: 6. This CDR3 contains 14 residues. The CDR3 loop reads CASSLEPTGEEQYF. In nucleotides, the CDR3 is TGCGCCAGCAGCTTGGAGCCGACAGGGGAAGAGCAGTACTTC.

The chain employs TRBV19 and TRBJ2-3; 8 nucleotides match TRBD2. V lost 10 bases, J lost 1 base, and 7 bases stayed unmatched. The CDR3 has 14 residues. Germline V gene sequence: CDR1 LNHDA, CDR2 SQIVND (reference sequence). The CDR3 sequence: CATRLRGGTDTQYF. CDR3 DNA: TGTGCCACTCGATTGCGGGGGGGCACAGATACGCAGTATTTT.

The J gene is TRBJ2-3, the V gene TRBV5-1; D unresolved. V dropped 7 bases and J dropped 0 bases, with 9 bases sitting between them. The CDR3 spans 13 residues. CDR1 SGHRS and CDR2 YFSETQ come from the germline V gene. The CDR3 is CASLAPSTDTQYF. The CDR3 nucleotides are TGCGCCAGCCTGGCCCCTAGCACAGATACGCAGTATTTT.

This chain joins TRBV5-5 and TRBJ1-1; a weak D match, TRBD1 (5 bases). The CDR3 sequence is 15 residues long. CDR1 and CDR2 (germline): SGHKS, YYEKEE (reference sequence). Trimming took 0 bases from V and 8 from J, leaving 17 bases between them. CDR3 amino acids: CASSLARGPAREAFF. DNA of the CDR3: TGTGCCAGCAGCTTGGCCCGGGGCCCGGCGAGAGAAGCTTTCTTT.

The chain couples TRBV5-1 to TRBJ2-5; D perhaps matches TRBD2 (6 bases). Deletions cut 1 base from V and 1 base from J, with 14 bases between. Germline lookup yields CDR1 SGHRS and CDR2 YFSETQ. The CDR3 loop spans 16 amino acids. The CDR3 DNA follows: TGCGCCAGCAGCTTGATTGGTAGCGGCCCCCAAGAGACCCAGTACTTC. Amino acids: CASSLIGSGPQETQYF.

The rearrangement uses TRBV6-6 and TRBJ1-1, with 8 bases lining up with TRBD1. From germline, CDR1 is MNHNY and CDR2 SVGAGI (reference sequence). V was pared by 6 bases and J by 3 bases, with 12 bases of the junction left unmatched. The CDR3 extends over 16 amino acids. The CDR3 sequence is CASRKGQGAYYTEAFF. DNA for the CDR3: TGTGCCAGCAGAAAGGGGCAGGGGGCTTATTACACTGAAGCTTTCTTT.

V usage is TRBV5-1 and J usage is TRBJ2-3; D unresolved. This CDR3 has 12 amino acids. Germline-derived CDR1 and CDR2 are SGHRS and YFSETQ. The V end was cut by 6 bases, the J end by 4 bases, with 9 bases between. CDR3 sequence: CASTEPADTQYF. The CDR3 DNA is TGCGCCAGCACCGAACCAGCAGATACGCAGTATTTT.

This clonotype was seen a handful of times. The chain carries TRBV11-1 and TRBJ2-1; 13 nucleotides align to TRBD2. The CDR3 extends over 15 amino acids. The ends lost 4 bases at V and 5 bases at J; junction bases unmatched: 2. The germline CDR1 and CDR2 sequences are SGHAT and FQDESV (reference sequence). CDR3 region: CASSSGLAGDNEQFF. In DNA form, the CDR3 reads TGTGCCAGCAGCTCCGGACTAGCGGGAGACAATGAGCAGTTCTTC.

This clonotype turned up a few times. This chain connects TRBV9 to TRBJ1-5; 11 bases are shared with TRBD1. The CDR3 totals 16 residues. V lost 3 bases, J lost 4 bases, and 6 bases stayed unmatched. In germline, CDR1 is SGDLS, CDR2 YYNGEE. The CDR3 reads CASSGGQGAGNQPQHF. In nucleotides, the CDR3 is TGTGCCAGCAGCGGAGGACAGGGGGCAGGTAATCAGCCCCAGCATTTT.

In regard to this clonotype: A junction end diverges from the germline sequence, so it may reflect a read error. J is TRBJ2-2 and V is TRBV6-2 or TRBV6-3, with TRBD2 identical over 9 bases. This CDR3 contains 18 residues. CDR1 and CDR2 from the germline V gene are MNHEY and SVGEGT. This CDR3 is CASSYSGRGGLSAGELFF. CDR3 sequence (DNA): TGTGCCAGCAGCTACTCGGGGCGGGGGGGCCTGAGCGCCGGGGAGCTGTTTTTT.

This sequence joins TRBV20-1 and TRBJ1-2; a weak D match, TRBD1 (5 bases). Between the trimmed V and J ends, which lost 0 bases and 5 bases, there was a span of 16 bases. Germline V gene sequence: CDR1 DFQATT, CDR2 SNEGSKA (reference sequence). The CDR3 is 15 amino acids. This CDR3 is CSARDPQGIRYGYTF. DNA of the CDR3: TGCAGTGCTAGAGATCCCCAGGGAATCCGGTATGGCTACACCTTC.

The chain carries TRBV20-1 and TRBJ1-2; a weak D match, TRBD1 (6 bases). CDR1 and CDR2 from the germline V gene are DFQATT and SNEGSKA (reference sequence). Trimming shortened V by 4 bases and J by 3 bases, and 15 bases separated the two germline ends. This CDR3 has 14 residues. As DNA, the CDR3 is TGCAGTGCTACCAGGGACATCCGGGACTATGGCTACACCTTC. Its protein product is CSATRDIRDYGYTF.

This clonotype occurred a few times. The chain carries TRBV7-2 and TRBJ2-7; D ambiguous. The germline gives CDR1 SGHTA, CDR2 FQGNSA. The V gene lost 7 bases and the J gene lost 0 bases, with 19 bases spanning the gap. The CDR3 contains 16 residues. CDR3 DNA sequence: TGTGCCAGCACTAAAGCCCGGTTAGTTTACTCCTACGAGCAGTACTTC. Its translation is CASTKARLVYSYEQYF.

The V and J genes are TRBV18 and TRBJ2-5; tentative D call: TRBD1 (6 bases). The CDR3 sequence is 15 residues long. Trimming took 0 bases from V and 2 from J, leaving 10 bases between them. Germline V gives CDR1 KGHSH, CDR2 LQKENI. CDR3 protein: CASSPPGTLQETQYF. Written as DNA, the CDR3 is TGTGCCAGCTCACCACCAGGGACACTACAAGAGACCCAGTACTTC. Looking up the rest from reference TRBV18 and TRBJ2-5 gives the full variable domain: NAGVMQNPRHLVRRRGQEARLRCSPMKGHSHVYWYRQLPEEGLKFMVYLQKENIIDESGMPKERFSAEFPKEGPSILRIQQVVRGDSAAYFCASSPPGTLQETQYFGPGTRLLVL.

The V gene is TRBV6-2 or TRBV6-3, the J gene TRBJ2-1; D remains ambiguous. Trimming cost V 4 bases and J 6 bases, with 16 bases left between them. Per the germline V gene, CDR1 is MNHEY and CDR2 is SVGEGT. The CDR3 covers 15 residues. The CDR3 bases are TGTGCCAGCAGTTTCCTCGCGCTGGGTCCCAATGAGCAGTTCTTC. Translation gives CASSFLALGPNEQFF.

V gene TRBV6-5 combines with J gene TRBJ1-1; D gene uncertain. Looked up from germline, CDR1 is MNHEY and CDR2 is SVGAGI. CDR3 size: 12 residues. The ends were cut back, 8 bases at V and 3 bases at J, with 10 bases in the middle. The CDR3 coding sequence is TGTGCCAGCTCCGGGGAGGACACTGAAGCTTTCTTT. Protein product: CASSGEDTEAFF.

This rearrangement joins TRBV5-1 to TRBJ2-7, with D unclear. Germline V gene lookup returns CDR1 SGHRS and CDR2 YFSETQ. The CDR3 extends over 12 amino acids. V was trimmed by 2 bases and J by 5 bases, leaving 8 bases between them. The CDR3 sequence: CASSLKGDEQYF. CDR3 nucleotides: TGCGCCAGCAGCTTAAAGGGTGACGAGCAGTACTTC.

This clonotype was seen a handful of times. The chain has TRBV6-5 and TRBJ2-5; 11 nucleotides align to TRBD2. V gave up 8 bases and J gave up 4 bases; unmatched junction bases: 9. The CDR3 totals 15 residues. CDR1 and CDR2 from the germline V gene are MNHEY and SVGAGI. The CDR3 loop is CASSQTSGVSETQYF. CDR3 in DNA: TGTGCCAGCTCCCAGACTAGCGGGGTCTCAGAGACCCAGTACTTC.

This clonotype was picked up a small number of times. This chain links TRBV28 with TRBJ2-7, with TRBD2 identical over 7 bases. The end of the DNA is better explained by TRBJ2-5, so the J call may be wrong. The CDR3 loop spans 15 amino acids. Germline CDR1 is MDHEN and CDR2 is SYDVKM. The CDR3 reads CASSLPRREGETQYF. Here the CDR3 DNA reads TGTGCCAGCTCCCTCCCGCGCAGGGAGGGAGAGACCCAGTACTTC.

The chain couples TRBV7-9 to TRBJ2-1; D is possibly TRBD2 (7 bases). Germline-derived CDR1 and CDR2 are SEHNR and FQNEAQ (reference sequence). With 7 bases removed from V and 7 bases from J, the gap between germline ends came to 14 bases. CDR3 size: 13 residues. The CDR3 sequence is CASIGGALNEQFF. In DNA form, the CDR3 reads TGTGCCAGCATAGGGGGGGCCTTGAATGAGCAGTTCTTC.

This sequence joins TRBV20-1 and TRBJ2-5; no reliable D call. V was pared by 7 bases and J by 3 bases, with 9 bases between. Germline assignment: CDR1 DFQATT and CDR2 SNEGSKA (reference sequence). This CDR3 region has 11 residues. In DNA, the CDR3 is TGCAGTGATCAAATTGAAGAGACCCAGTACTTC. This translates into CSDQIEETQYF.

The chain employs TRBV6-1 and TRBJ1-5; D remains unclear. The CDR3 runs 12 residues. V dropped 3 bases and J dropped 5 bases, with 5 bases sitting between them. Germline-derived CDR1 and CDR2 are MNHNS and SASEGT. The CDR3 sequence is CASSDPHQPQHF. The CDR3 nucleotides read TGTGCCAGCAGTGACCCCCATCAGCCCCAGCATTTT.

The CDR3 is CASSSLGPKYYGYTF. CDR3 DNA: TGTGCCAGCAGTTCTCTGGGACCGAAGTACTATGGCTACACCTTC. The chain combines TRBV12-3 or TRBV12-4 with TRBJ1-2; D perhaps matches TRBD1 (5 bases). V was pared by 4 bases and J by 3 bases, with 15 bases between. This CDR3 region has 15 residues.

V is TRBV5-1 and J is TRBJ1-1; D gene unclear. Germline assignment: CDR1 SGHRS and CDR2 YFSETQ. This CDR3 comprises 14 residues. Trimming shortened V by 4 bases and J by 1 base, and 11 bases separated the two germline ends. The CDR3 loop is CASSGAGRNTEAFF. The CDR3 nucleotides read TGCGCCAGCAGCGGCGCCGGACGGAACACTGAAGCTTTCTTT.

Concerning this clonotype itself: Since the CDR3 does not end with the conserved phenylalanine or tryptophan, this likely comes from a read error. The DNA is omitted, as the CDR3 cannot be located on it reliably, and the CDR3 follows TCRdb's listing. The chain couples TRBV7-3 to TRBJ2-1; TRBD2 was called by the table and not checked on the DNA. CDR1 SGHTA and CDR2 FQGTGA come from the germline V gene. The CDR3 length equals 16 residues, ends included. The CDR3 is CASSFGSGAKFNEQFS.

The gene calls are TRBV29-1 and TRBJ1-1; no reliable D call. V dropped 1 base and J dropped 4 bases, with 7 bases sitting between them. This CDR3 is built from 12 residues. Germline V gene data show CDR1 as SQVTM and CDR2 as ANQGSEA. The CDR3 region has the DNA TGCAGCGTTGAAGGGTTTGCCACTGAAGCTTTCTTT. Protein product: CSVEGFATEAFF. Supplemented by reference TRBV29-1 and TRBJ1-1, the full variable domain reads SAVISQKPSRDICQRGTSLTIQCQVDSQVTMMFWYRQQPGQSLTLIATANQGSEATYESGFVIDKFPISRPNLTFSTLTVSNMSPEDSSIYLCSVEGFATEAFFGQGTRLTVV.

The chain uses TRBV7-2 and TRBJ2-6; no clear D gene. V was trimmed by 2 bases and J by 0 bases, leaving 11 bases between them. There are 17 residues in the CDR3. Looked up from germline, CDR1 is SGHTA and CDR2 is FQGNSA. CDR3 coding DNA: TGTGCCAGCAGCTTAATTTGGGCCCTCTCTGGGGCCAACGTCCTGACTTTC. Translated, it gives CASSLIWALSGANVLTF.